Listed below are T cell receptor beta chains from one sample, sequenced in a study of blood T cell repertoires in COVID-19. Using immunoSEQ multiplex PCR, the repertoire was profiled, and TCRdb retains in-frame clones only, with some absent. The sample lists under 250,000 clones, 90% to 95% occurring once. Input material: peripheral blood. The receptors were gathered from a man in his sixties with COVID-19, enrolled during active disease. Each CDR3 is given with its conserved first and last residue. D genes are given only for firm matches.

d_call,v_call,j_call,cdr3_nt,cdr3_aa
TRBD2,TRBV6-2/TRBV6-3,TRBJ2-1,TGTGCCAGCAGTTTCGAAACTAGCGGGAGAGGTGAGCAGTTCTTC,CASSFETSGRGEQFF
NA,TRBV7-2,TRBJ2-7,TGTGCCAGCAGCTTAAATTGGTTTAGCGAGCAGTACTTC,CASSLNWFSEQYF
TRBD1,TRBV5-1,TRBJ1-1,TGCGCCAGCAGTTCGGACAGGGGTGAACTAGACACTGAAGCTTTCTTT,CASSSDRGELDTEAFF
NA,TRBV25-1,TRBJ1-3,TGTGCCAGCAGTGAATATGGCAGGGCTGGTGGAAACACCATATATTTT,CASSEYGRAGGNTIYF
NA,TRBV6-6,TRBJ1-1,TGTGCCAGCAGTCCCCCGACAGGCATGAACACTGAAGCTTTCTTT,CASSPPTGMNTEAFF
TRBD2,TRBV7-3,TRBJ2-1,TGTGCCAGCAGCCCGAGACCGGGACTAGCGTTTTATGAGCAGTTCTTC,CASSPRPGLAFYEQFF
NA,TRBV9,TRBJ2-7,TGTGCCAGCAGCGTAGACGGGAGAAACTACGAGCAGTACTTC,CASSVDGRNYEQYF
NA,TRBV21-1,TRBJ2-5,TGTGCCAGCAGCGCCAACCACCACAGGGGAAGGGCCGAAGAGACCCAGTACTTC,CASSANHHRGRAEETQYF
NA,TRBV7-2,TRBJ1-1,TGTGCCAGCAGCTTATGGTATGGGGCTAACACTGAAGCTTTCTTT,CASSLWYGANTEAFF
NA,TRBV9,TRBJ1-6,TGTGCCAGCAGCGTTGGGGGGTCGGGATCACCCCTCCACTTT,CASSVGGSGSPLHF
TRBD1,TRBV18,TRBJ1-2,TGTGCCAGCTCACCAGGACAGGGGAGGCATGATGGCTACACCTTC,CASSPGQGRHDGYTF